A single sample gave rise to the 10 T cell receptor beta chains below, sequenced in a study of blood T cell repertoires in COVID-19. The protocol was immunoSEQ multiplex PCR, while the TCRdb copy is restricted to in-frame clones and leaves out a portion. The sample comprises more than 50,000 clones, around 83% of which are singletons, and about 2% rests with the top ten. The source material was peripheral blood. These receptors came from a woman aged 55-69 years with acute or convalescent COVID-19.

This chain joins TRBV7-2 and TRBJ2-1, with 15 bases that match TRBD2. Trimming took 5 bases from V and 2 from J; bases not matched to a gene: 4. The CDR3 has 17 residues. The V gene's germline CDR1 is SGHTA and CDR2 FQGNSA. CDR3 nucleotide sequence: TGTGCCAGCAGCCTACGGACTAGCGGGAGGGCCTACAATGAGCAGTTCTTC. Protein product: CASSLRTSGRAYNEQFF.

The chain has TRBV2 and TRBJ1-2; a possible D gene is TRBD1 (6 bases). Germline CDR1 is SNHLY and CDR2 is FYNNEI. The CDR3 runs to 12 residues. Trimming removed 11 bases at V and 3 bases at J, with 13 bases between. The CDR3 spells CAGNRVDYGYTF. The CDR3 DNA is TGTGCCGGAAACAGGGTGGACTATGGCTACACCTTC.

The genes are TRBV5-6 and TRBJ1-3, with no clear D. CDR1 SGHDT and CDR2 YYEEEE come from the germline V gene. The CDR3 has 13 amino acids. V lost 4 bases and J lost 4, with 9 bases in between. CDR3 DNA sequence: TGTGCCAGCAGCCCGTTGAGGGGAAACACCATATATTTT. This codes for CASSPLRGNTIYF.

This clone was detected a few times. The chain couples TRBV9 to TRBJ2-5; 12 bases fit TRBD2. The trim removed 0 bases at V and 4 bases at J, leaving 4 bases unmatched. The CDR3 is 16 residues long. Germline values: CDR1 SGDLS, CDR2 YYNGEE. The chain's CDR3 is CASSVATGLAGETQYF. The CDR3 bases are TGTGCCAGCAGCGTAGCTACGGGACTAGCGGGAGAGACCCAGTACTTC.

The chain has TRBV5-4 and TRBJ1-6; D call uncertain. V lost 1 base, J lost 4 bases, and 15 bases lay in between. The CDR3 is 17 amino acids. Germline CDR1 SGHNT, CDR2 YYREEE (reference sequence). The CDR3 DNA is TGTGCCAGCAGCTTGAAGTCGGGAGGCGTTTATAATTCACCCCTCCACTTT. It is translated as CASSLKSGGVYNSPLHF.

This sequence joins TRBV28 and TRBJ1-2; no reliable D call. From germline, CDR1 is MDHEN and CDR2 SYDVKM. Trimming shortened V by 7 bases and J by 0 bases, and 12 bases separated the two germline ends. This CDR3 has 14 amino acids. The CDR3 DNA is TGTGCCAGCATCCGTGGAGGCGCTAACTATGGCTACACCTTC. It codes for CASIRGGANYGYTF.

The V call is TRBV7-2, the J call TRBJ1-2, with 12 bases aligning to TRBD1. V gave up 2 bases and J gave up 8 bases; unmatched junction bases: 6. From germline, CDR1 is SGHTA and CDR2 FQGNSA. The CDR3 is made up of 15 amino acids. The CDR3: CASSLQGQGADGYTF. DNA for the CDR3: TGTGCCAGCAGCTTACAGGGACAGGGGGCCGACGGCTACACCTTC.

On this clone itself: Other nucleotide sequences in the sample specify the same CDR3. V is TRBV11-3 and J is TRBJ2-3; weak D call: TRBD2 (5 bases). The CDR3 consists of 13 residues. In germline, CDR1 is SGHNT, CDR2 YENEEA. Trimming stripped 1 base from V and 3 bases from J, with 5 bases between. CDR3 in amino acids: CASSLGGTDTQYF. In DNA form, the CDR3 reads TGTGCCAGCAGCTTAGGAGGGACAGATACGCAGTATTTT.

The chain uses TRBV27 and TRBJ2-7, with 7 bases that match TRBD2. V was pared by 2 bases and J by 2 bases, with 6 bases of the junction left unmatched. From germline, CDR1 is MNHEY and CDR2 SMNVEV (reference sequence). There are 15 residues in the CDR3. CDR3 loop: CASSLMASGTYEQYF. Written as DNA, the CDR3 is TGTGCCAGCAGTTTAATGGCTAGCGGTACCTACGAGCAGTACTTC.

The chain joins TRBV19 to TRBJ1-5; 9 bases are shared with TRBD1. CDR1 and CDR2 (germline): LNHDA, SQIVND (reference sequence). V was pared by 9 bases and J by 4 bases, with 10 bases of the junction left unmatched. The CDR3 covers 15 residues. CDR3 coding DNA: TGTGCCAGCCCGGGACAGGGCCGGGAGAATCAGCCCCAGCATTTT. Its translation is CASPGQGRENQPQHF.